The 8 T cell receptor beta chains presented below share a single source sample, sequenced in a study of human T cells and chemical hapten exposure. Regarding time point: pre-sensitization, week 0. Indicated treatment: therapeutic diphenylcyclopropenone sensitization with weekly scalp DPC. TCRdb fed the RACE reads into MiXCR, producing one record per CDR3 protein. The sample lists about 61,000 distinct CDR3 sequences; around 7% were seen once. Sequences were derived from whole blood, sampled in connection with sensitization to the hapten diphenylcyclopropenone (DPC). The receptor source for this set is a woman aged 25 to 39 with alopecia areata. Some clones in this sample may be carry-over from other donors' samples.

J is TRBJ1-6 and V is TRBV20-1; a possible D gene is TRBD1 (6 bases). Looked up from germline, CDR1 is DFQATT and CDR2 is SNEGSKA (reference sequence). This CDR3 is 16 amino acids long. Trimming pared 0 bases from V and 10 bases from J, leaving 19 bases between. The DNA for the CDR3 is TGCAGTGCTAGAGATGCTCAGTGGGGGCAGGCCTCACCCCTCCACTTT. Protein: CSARDAQWGQASPLHF.

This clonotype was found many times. CDR3 protein: CASSHYPTSHKNIQYF. The CDR3 DNA is TGTGCCAGCAGCCATTATCCGACTAGCCATAAAAACATTCAGTACTTC. V is TRBV3-1 and J is TRBJ2-4; 7 bases align to TRBD2. Trimming cost V 3 bases and J 4 bases; bases outside gene matches: 9. The CDR3 runs 16 residues. Germline V CDR1 and CDR2: LGHDT, YNNKEL (reference sequence).

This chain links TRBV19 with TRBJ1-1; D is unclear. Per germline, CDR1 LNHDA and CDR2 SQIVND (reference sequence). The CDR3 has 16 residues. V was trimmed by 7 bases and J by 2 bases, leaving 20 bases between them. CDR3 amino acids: CASTFGVGYFNTEAFF. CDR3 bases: TGTGCCAGTACCTTTGGGGTGGGGTACTTCAACACTGAAGCTTTCTTT.

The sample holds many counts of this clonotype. In DNA form, the CDR3 reads TGTGCCTGGAGCCAAGGGGACCCCGCAGATACGCAGTATTTT. Translating gives CAWSQGDPADTQYF. V usage is TRBV30 and J usage is TRBJ2-3; D tentatively fits TRBD1 or TRBD2 (5 bases each). Between the trimmed V and J ends, which lost 3 bases and 4 bases, there was a span of 14 bases. The CDR3 loop spans 14 amino acids. Germline V gene sequence: CDR1 GTSNPN, CDR2 SVGIG (reference sequence).

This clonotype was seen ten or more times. The CDR3 spells CASSATGSDTQYF. The CDR3 region has the DNA TGTGCCAGCAGTGCGACAGGGAGCGATACGCAGTATTTT. The chain carries TRBV25-1 and TRBJ2-3, with TRBD1 matching over 7 bases. Germline V CDR1 and CDR2: MGHDK, SYGVNS. There are 13 residues in the CDR3. Trimming removed 4 bases from V and 6 bases from J; junction bases left unmatched: 4.

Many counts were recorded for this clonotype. This CDR3 reads CASSQRGQGSTGELFF. CDR3 bases: TGTGCCAGCAGCCAAAGGGGACAGGGAAGCACCGGGGAGCTGTTTTTT. The J gene is TRBJ2-2, the V gene TRBV11-2; 9 nucleotides match TRBD1. The CDR3 consists of 16 residues. V was clipped by 5 bases and J by 4 bases; unmatched bases: 8. In germline, CDR1 is SGHAT, CDR2 FQNNGV. The full variable domain, completed using reference TRBV11-2 and TRBJ2-2, is EAGVAQSPRYKIIEKRQSVAFWCNPISGHATLYWYQQILGQGPKLLIQFQNNGVVDDSQLPKDRFSAERLKGVDSTLKIQPAKLEDSAVYLCASSQRGQGSTGELFFGEGSRLTVL.

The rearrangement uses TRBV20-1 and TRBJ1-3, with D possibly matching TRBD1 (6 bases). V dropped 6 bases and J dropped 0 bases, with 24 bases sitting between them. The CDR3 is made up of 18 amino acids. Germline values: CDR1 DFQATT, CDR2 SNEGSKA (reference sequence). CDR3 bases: TGCAGTGCCGAAACCCCCAGGGGCACCCAACCCTCTGGAAACACCATATATTTT. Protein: CSAETPRGTQPSGNTIYF.

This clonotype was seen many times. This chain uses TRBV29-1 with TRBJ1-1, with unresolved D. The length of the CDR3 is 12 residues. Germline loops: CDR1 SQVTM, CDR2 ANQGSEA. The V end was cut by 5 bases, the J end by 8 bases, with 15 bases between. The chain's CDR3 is CSVPSPRGEAFF. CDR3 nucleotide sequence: TGCAGCGTTCCCTCCCCAAGAGGGGAAGCTTTCTTT.